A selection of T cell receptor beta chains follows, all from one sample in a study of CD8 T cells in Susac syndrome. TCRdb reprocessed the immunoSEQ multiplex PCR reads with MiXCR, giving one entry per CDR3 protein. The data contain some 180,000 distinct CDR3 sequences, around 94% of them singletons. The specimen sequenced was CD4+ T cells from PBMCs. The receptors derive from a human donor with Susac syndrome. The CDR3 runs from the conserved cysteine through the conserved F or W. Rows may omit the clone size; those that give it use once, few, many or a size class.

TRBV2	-	CASSVANTEAFF
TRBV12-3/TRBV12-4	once	CASSSGGYEQYF
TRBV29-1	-	CSVHAEGTDTQYF
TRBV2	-	CASSEARQGYGYTF
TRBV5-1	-	CASSPSHGDSGETQYF
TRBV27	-	CASSSQGTVNQPQHF
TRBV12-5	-	CASGLVGGGYSNQPQHF
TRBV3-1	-	CASSQDRQGPNGQFF
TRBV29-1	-	CSLGTVSYGYTF
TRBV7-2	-	CASSLLPRTGGSGGYTF
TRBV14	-	CASSPWWGAATGELFF
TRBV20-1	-	CRPFASSYNEQFF
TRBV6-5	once	CASTLTGDTDTQYF
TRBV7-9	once	CASSLALRGPNTEAFF
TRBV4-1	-	CASSQDRAGTIIF
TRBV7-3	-	CASSLLGGANTEAFF
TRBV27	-	CASSIPGLAGVDEQFF
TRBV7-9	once	CASTPRQGNIQYF
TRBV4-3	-	CASSQDRPGGGTDTQYF
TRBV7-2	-	CAVGVETQYF
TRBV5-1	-	CASTMGLAGGGDTQYF
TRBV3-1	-	CASSQVNTGGGLPF
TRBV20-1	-	CSASLQETQYF
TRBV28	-	CASSPQTSSTTDTQYF
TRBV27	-	CASRRGIQETQYF
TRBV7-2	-	CASSLGGQGEAFF
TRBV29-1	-	CSVGTEANYGYTF
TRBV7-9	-	CASSLWGKENQPQHF
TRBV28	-	CASSNRVGTSGKYEQYF
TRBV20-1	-	CSARHRPNEQFF
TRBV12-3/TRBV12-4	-	CASTAGTGGWIDYGYTF
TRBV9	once	CASSVEGGIAGELFF
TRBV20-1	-	CSAPRLAGGNNEQFF
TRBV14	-	CASSLRRYEQYF
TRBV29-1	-	CSVDAGASTDTQYF
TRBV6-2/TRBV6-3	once	CASSYVAAGETQYF
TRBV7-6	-	CASSLGPRNTEAFF
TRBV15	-	CATSRASPSIQYF
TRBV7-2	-	CASSPRLAGPGGTQYF
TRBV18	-	CASSPSRSGVENTEAFF
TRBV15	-	CATSREGSLSYEKLFF
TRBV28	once	CASRTFRGRYGYTF
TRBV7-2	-	CASSLAASNEKLFF
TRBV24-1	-	CATSDAGTTGDNEQFF
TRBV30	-	CAWSRASHGYTF
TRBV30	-	CAWSPGFYGYTF
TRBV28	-	CASSFFGPEAFF
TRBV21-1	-	CASSLRREGDQPQHF
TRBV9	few	CASSIGTAQETQYF
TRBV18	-	CASSARGYEQYF
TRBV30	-	CAWRTSGAGNTIYF